These 31 T cell receptor beta chains came from one sample sequenced in a study of blood T cell repertoires in COVID-19. Only in-frame clones appear in the TCRdb table, and some are missing; sequencing was by immunoSEQ multiplex PCR. The sample lists some 96,000 clones; around nine tenths were seen once. Sequences were obtained from peripheral blood. The receptor set was obtained from a man in his 60s with acute or convalescent COVID-19.

The rearrangement links TRBV6-6 to TRBJ1-4; TRBD1 might be the D (5 bases). Trimming pared 4 bases from V and 0 bases from J, leaving 9 bases between. The CDR3 has 15 amino acids. Germline V gives CDR1 MNHNY, CDR2 SVGAGI (reference sequence). This CDR3 reads CASSWGAATNEKLFF. DNA of the CDR3: TGTGCCAGCAGTTGGGGCGCAGCAACTAATGAAAAACTGTTTTTT.

The rearrangement links TRBV5-1 to TRBJ2-2, with 7 bases aligning to TRBD1. Unmatched junction bases numbered 7, after V lost 0 bases and J lost 5 bases. From germline, CDR1 is SGHRS and CDR2 YFSETQ. CDR3 size: 16 residues. The CDR3 DNA reads TGCGCCAGCAGCTTGGGGGACAGCGGTTGGACCGGGGAGCTGTTTTTT. Translating it yields CASSLGDSGWTGELFF.

V gene TRBV6-5 combines with J gene TRBJ1-1, with a weak D call TRBD1 (6 bases). CDR1 and CDR2 from the germline V gene are MNHEY and SVGAGI. Trimming removed 7 bases from V and 1 base from J, with 10 bases in between. The CDR3 runs 13 residues. CDR3 nucleotides: TGTGCCAGCACAAGGGGGAGGAACACTGAAGCTTTCTTT. Translated: CASTRGRNTEAFF.

The chain employs TRBV19 and TRBJ2-3; TRBD1 matches at 8 bases. V dropped 8 bases and J dropped 1; count of bases not matched to a gene: 8. The CDR3 is made up of 15 amino acids. Germline CDR1 and CDR2: LNHDA and SQIVND (reference sequence). The CDR3 sequence is CASQPLTGGTDTQYF. In nucleotides, the CDR3 is TGTGCCAGTCAACCCTTGACAGGGGGCACAGATACGCAGTATTTT. Full variable domain (rest looked up from reference TRBV19 and TRBJ2-3): DGGITQSPKYLFRKEGQNVTLSCEQNLNHDAMYWYRQDPGQGLRLIYYSQIVNDFQKGDIAEGYSVSREKKESFPLTVTSAQKNPTAFYLCASQPLTGGTDTQYFGPGTRLTVL.

The chain uses TRBV18 and TRBJ1-1; 8 nucleotides align to TRBD1. The V gene's germline CDR1 is KGHSH and CDR2 LQKENI. V lost 4 bases to trimming and J lost 4 bases; unmatched junction nucleotides: 5. The length of the CDR3 is 14 residues. CDR3 sequence (DNA): TGTGCCAGCTCACAATCGGACAGGGCCACTGAAGCTTTCTTT. Its protein is CASSQSDRATEAFF.

This chain connects TRBV6-5 to TRBJ2-5; D is possibly TRBD1 (6 bases). The V and J ends lost 6 bases and 9 bases respectively, with 20 bases between them. CDR3 length: 14 residues. The germline CDR1 and CDR2 sequences are MNHEY and SVGAGI. Here the CDR3 reads CASSGATPPGAQYF. CDR3 coding DNA: TGTGCCAGCAGCGGTGCTACCCCCCCAGGGGCCCAGTACTTC.

The CDR3 loop reads CASSPTGVYGYTF. For the CDR3, the DNA is TGTGCCAGTAGTCCAACGGGAGTCTATGGCTACACCTTC. The chain joins TRBV19 to TRBJ1-2; D is uncertain. V dropped 5 bases and J dropped 4 bases, with 11 bases sitting between them. CDR3 length equals 13 residues. Germline V gene sequence: CDR1 LNHDA, CDR2 SQIVND (reference sequence).

This sequence joins TRBV11-2 and TRBJ2-5; 7 bases are shared with TRBD1. V gave up 2 bases and J gave up 5 bases; unmatched junction bases: 8. The CDR3 totals 15 residues. Germline assignment: CDR1 SGHAT and CDR2 FQNNGV. In DNA, the CDR3 is TGTGCCAGCAGCTTAAATGGGGTACAGGGGGAGACCCAGTACTTC. Protein sequence: CASSLNGVQGETQYF.

The chain couples TRBV28 to TRBJ2-2, with 9 bases identical to TRBD1. V was pared by 2 bases and J by 7 bases, with 5 bases of the junction left unmatched. Germline V lookup: CDR1 MDHEN, CDR2 SYDVKM. The CDR3 runs to 15 residues. The CDR3 DNA is TGTGCCAGCAGTTTACGGGACAGGGAGGTCGGGGAGCTGTTTTTT. The encoded protein is CASSLRDREVGELFF.

The genes are TRBV3-1 (or the pseudogene TRBV3-2) and TRBJ1-1; 12 nucleotides match TRBD1. Trimming cost V 5 bases and J 7 bases; bases outside gene matches: 11. The CDR3 is made up of 16 amino acids. The germline V gene has CDR1 LGHDT and CDR2 YNNKEL (reference sequence). The CDR3 DNA reads as TGTGCCAGCAGCTCCTTATCCGGGACAGGGGGCAGTGAAGCTTTCTTT. As protein: CASSSLSGTGGSEAFF.

The rearrangement uses TRBV2 and TRBJ1-2, with 9 positions matching TRBD1. CDR3 length equals 15 residues. The V gene end was trimmed by 3 bases and the J gene end by 5 bases; junction bases not matched to a gene: 7. Germline CDR1 is SNHLY and CDR2 is FYNNEI. The DNA for the CDR3 is TGTGCCAGCAGTGAGGCCCCAGGACAGGGGTATGGCTACACCTTC. This encodes CASSEAPGQGYGYTF.

The chain recombines TRBV6-1 with TRBJ1-2; D is uncertain. The CDR3 covers 18 residues. Per germline, CDR1 MNHNS and CDR2 SASEGT. The ends were cut back, 2 bases at V and 3 bases at J, with 22 bases in the middle. CDR3 amino acids: CASSEWARYQLGYYGYTF. In DNA, the CDR3 is TGTGCCAGCAGTGAATGGGCCAGGTATCAACTCGGCTACTATGGCTACACCTTC.

The chain joins TRBV27 to TRBJ1-1; tentative D call: TRBD1 (6 bases). Germline CDR1 reads MNHEY; CDR2 reads SMNVEV (reference sequence). Trimming stripped 0 bases from V and 7 bases from J, with 15 bases between. This CDR3 has 15 residues. The CDR3: CASSLSGGGRGEAFF. The CDR3, as DNA: TGTGCCAGCAGTTTATCCGGAGGGGGGAGGGGTGAAGCTTTCTTT.

The rearrangement joins TRBV11-2 to TRBJ1-6; a weak D match, TRBD1 (5 bases). This CDR3 has 13 residues. Germline V gene data show CDR1 as SGHAT and CDR2 as FQNNGV. Trimming removed 5 bases at V and 11 bases at J, with 13 bases between. The CDR3 is CASSTGEFTPLHF. In DNA form, the CDR3 reads TGTGCCAGCAGCACAGGAGAGTTTACACCCCTCCACTTT.

V usage is TRBV11-2 and J usage is TRBJ2-3, with D possibly TRBD1 on 5 matching bases. Germline values: CDR1 SGHAT, CDR2 FQNNGV. V was pared by 1 base and J by 6 bases, with 14 bases between. The CDR3 is 15 amino acids. CDR3 in amino acids: CASSLGDRGWDTQYF. As DNA, the CDR3 is TGTGCCAGCAGCTTAGGAGACAGAGGATGGGATACGCAGTATTTT.

This chain links TRBV3-1 (or the pseudogene TRBV3-2) with TRBJ1-6; D not resolved. Trimming pared 1 base from V and 0 bases from J, leaving 7 bases between. The germline CDR1 and CDR2 sequences are LGHDT and YNNKEL (reference sequence). The CDR3 loop spans 16 amino acids. CDR3 loop: CASSQAGSSYNSPLHF. CDR3 nucleotide sequence: TGTGCCAGCAGCCAAGCAGGAAGCTCCTATAATTCACCCCTCCACTTT.

The chain uses TRBV6-5 and TRBJ1-5; TRBD1 matches 8 bases. This CDR3 contains 14 residues. In germline, CDR1 is MNHEY, CDR2 SVGAGI. The V segment lost 8 bases and the J segment 6 bases; nucleotides outside the gene matches: 9. The CDR3 protein is CASAFRGLVQPQHF. CDR3 DNA sequence: TGTGCCAGCGCTTTCAGGGGGCTGGTTCAGCCCCAGCATTTT.

This clone has just a few counts. CDR3 loop: CAWRRGLFGYTF. Here the CDR3 DNA reads TGTGCCTGGAGAAGGGGGCTTTTTGGCTACACCTTC. The chain recombines TRBV30 with TRBJ1-2; TRBD1 matches at 7 bases. The CDR3 loop spans 12 amino acids. V lost 3 bases, J lost 7 bases, and 5 bases stayed unmatched. The germline V gene has CDR1 GTSNPN and CDR2 SVGIG (reference sequence).

The chain recombines TRBV18 with TRBJ2-7, with no clear D. CDR1 is KGHSH, CDR2 LQKENI, per germline. The CDR3 is 12 amino acids. Trimming stripped 0 bases from V and 4 bases from J, with 4 bases between. The CDR3 here is CASSPPSYEQYF. The CDR3 region has the DNA TGTGCCAGCTCACCACCGAGTTACGAGCAGTACTTC.

The V call is TRBV10-3, the J call TRBJ1-1, with 8 nucleotides matching TRBD1. Germline-derived CDR1 and CDR2 are ENHRY and SYGVKD. The CDR3 totals 15 residues. Trimming took 7 bases from V and 4 from J; bases not matched to a gene: 11. The CDR3 nucleotides read TGTGCCATCACGCGGACAGGGACGAGGACCACTGAAGCTTTCTTT. It translates to CAITRTGTRTTEAFF.

This chain connects TRBV12-3 or TRBV12-4 to TRBJ1-2, with a tentative D call TRBD1 (6 bases). The V end was cut by 5 bases, the J end by 13 bases, with 20 bases between. The CDR3 runs 13 residues. The CDR3 loop is CASSPYRVAPTTF. For the CDR3, the DNA is TGTGCCAGCAGTCCATACAGGGTAGCCCCTACCACCTTC.

J is TRBJ1-1 and V is TRBV5-6, with a possible D match to TRBD1 (5 bases). Trimming removed 5 bases at V and 1 base at J, with 6 bases between. The CDR3 totals 12 residues. Looked up from germline, CDR1 is SGHDT and CDR2 is YYEEEE. CDR3 protein: CASSGQNTEAFF. CDR3 DNA sequence: TGTGCCAGCAGTGGACAGAACACTGAAGCTTTCTTT.

J is TRBJ1-2 and V is TRBV3-1 (or the pseudogene TRBV3-2); 7 bases fit TRBD1. This CDR3 has 12 amino acids. The trim removed 5 bases at V and 7 bases at J, leaving 4 bases unmatched. CDR1 and CDR2 (germline): LGHDT, YNNKEL (reference sequence). In DNA form, the CDR3 reads TGTGCCAGCAGCTCAGACAGGGTTGGCTACACCTTC. Residues: CASSSDRVGYTF.

This chain uses TRBV7-2 with TRBJ1-2; D not resolved. V was pared by 1 base and J by 0 bases, with 15 bases between. The CDR3 covers 17 residues. Germline V gene lookup returns CDR1 SGHTA and CDR2 FQGNSA. The CDR3 bases are TGTGCCAGCAGCTTAGGGCAGGTGTGGGTCCCTAACTATGGCTACACCTTC. This gives the protein CASSLGQVWVPNYGYTF. The full variable domain, its missing parts supplied by reference TRBV7-2 and TRBJ1-2, is GAGVSQSPSNKVTEKGKDVELRCDPISGHTALYWYRQSLGQGLEFLIYFQGNSAPDKSGLPSDRFSAERTGGSVSTLTIQRTQQEDSAVYLCASSLGQVWVPNYGYTFGSGTRLTVV.

In this sample, this clone turned up once. V gene TRBV5-1 combines with J gene TRBJ2-2; 8 bases are a match to TRBD2. Losses at the gene ends were 3 bases for V and 7 bases for J; bases not matched to a gene: 11. CDR3 length: 16 amino acids. Germline CDR1 reads SGHRS; CDR2 reads YFSETQ. The CDR3 is CASSSLAGHGGGELFF. Written as DNA, the CDR3 is TGCGCCAGCAGCTCCTTAGCGGGGCATGGCGGCGGGGAGCTGTTTTTT.

The CDR3 nucleotides read TGTGCCAGCAGCCTGCCCGTGACAGGAAAGAGCACTGAAGCTTTCTTT. Protein product: CASSLPVTGKSTEAFF. The chain employs TRBV11-2 and TRBJ1-1, with D possibly being TRBD1 (6 bases). With 5 bases removed from V and 4 bases from J, the gap between germline ends came to 20 bases. The CDR3 is 16 amino acids. Germline V gives CDR1 SGHAT, CDR2 FQNNGV.

This chain links TRBV27 with TRBJ1-2, with TRBD1 matching 9 bases. The CDR3 is made up of 13 amino acids. J was trimmed by 8 bases and V by 7 bases; bases with no gene match: 8. Germline V gives CDR1 MNHEY, CDR2 SMNVEV (reference sequence). CDR3 nucleotide sequence: TGTGCCAGCAAAAAACAGGGGGCTGACGGCTACACCTTC. Protein product: CASKKQGADGYTF.

The chain couples TRBV18 to TRBJ1-4; D remains ambiguous. Germline V gene sequence: CDR1 KGHSH, CDR2 LQKENI. V dropped 3 bases and J dropped 3 bases, with 8 bases sitting between them. The CDR3 is 14 residues long. CDR3 DNA sequence: TGTGCCAGCTCACCGGGCAGACCTAATGAAAAACTGTTTTTT. Its translation: CASSPGRPNEKLFF.

This rearrangement joins TRBV27 to TRBJ2-4; 7 positions agree with TRBD1. Germline-derived CDR1 and CDR2 are MNHEY and SMNVEV (reference sequence). The CDR3 runs to 14 residues. V was pared by 4 bases and J by 6 bases, with 6 bases of the junction left unmatched. The DNA for the CDR3 is TGTGCCAGCAGTTCGAGAGGGGGCGGAAACATTCAGTACTTC. Encoded protein: CASSSRGGGNIQYF.

The V call is TRBV5-6, the J call TRBJ2-1; D uncertain. The CDR3 contains 16 residues. The germline gives CDR1 SGHDT, CDR2 YYEEEE. Trimming shortened V by 0 bases and J by 0 bases, and 10 bases separated the two germline ends. CDR3 sequence reads: CASSLVISSSYNEQFF. The CDR3 nucleotides are TGTGCCAGCAGCTTGGTTATTAGCTCCTCCTACAATGAGCAGTTCTTC. The full variable domain, rest sourced from reference TRBV5-6 and TRBJ2-1, is DAGVTQSPTHLIKTRGQQVTLRCSPKSGHDTVSWYQQALGQGPQFIFQYYEEEERQRGNFPDRFSGHQFPNYSSELNVNALLLGDSALYLCASSLVISSSYNEQFFGPGTRLTVL.

This clone was seen just once. This chain links TRBV12-5 with TRBJ1-3; D is unresolved. V shed 0 bases and J shed 2 bases, with 11 bases lying between them. The CDR3 contains 16 residues. Looked up from germline, CDR1 is LGHNT and CDR2 is FRNRAP. CDR3 nucleotide sequence: TGTGCTAGTGGTTTGGTAGTCGGGAGGGCTGGAAACACCATATATTTT. Translating it yields CASGLVVGRAGNTIYF.